This TCR beta chain was observed in a study of T cell responses to AZD1222 COVID-19 vaccine. Here immunoSEQ multiplex PCR was the method, and the copy in TCRdb shows in-frame clones only, minus some. The sample records 150,000 or so clones, about 90% being singletons. The germline gives CDR1 SGDLS, CDR2 YYNGEE. This CDR3 is 14 amino acids long. With V trimmed by 2 bases and J by 4 bases, 3 bases remained unmatched. In the case of this clone: Its antigen is still unknown.

General study points: Spike-specific TCR breadth rose after two AZD1222 doses, and depth rose as well. Seropositive status at baseline applied to only 6 or 7 AZD1222 recipients. With dominance at 160-218 and 743-854, vaccine-associated CD4 TCRs spanned spike.

The sequenced sample was peripheral blood, obtained 28 days after the second AZD1222 dose. The J gene is TRBJ1-2, the V gene TRBV9; the match to TRBD1 covers 9 bases. The source of this sequence is an adult who received the AZD1222 COVID-19 vaccine. The CDR3 bases are TGTGCCAGCAGCGTGGGACAGGGTCCCTATGGCTACACCTTC. Amino acid sequence: CASSVGQGPYGYTF.